Shown below are 5 T cell receptor beta chains from a single sample sequenced in a study of T cell repertoires in cytomegalovirus infection. Their antigens remain unidentified. TCRdb called the reads again in MiXCR, with one record for every CDR3 protein. This table has roughly 340,000 distinct CDR3 sequences, roughly 28% appearing once. The source was cultured PBMCs, collected from culture after CMV antigen stimulation. The receptor source for this set is a human donor in good health (CMV status not recorded). Some clones in this sample may be carry-over from other donors' samples.

The chain links TRBV4-2 to TRBJ2-1, with 10 bases that match TRBD1. Germline CDR1 LGHNA, CDR2 YNFKEQ. The CDR3 runs 16 residues. V gave up 4 bases and J gave up 2 bases; unmatched junction bases: 5. The CDR3 sequence is CASSPRGQGAYNEQFF. The DNA for the CDR3 is TGTGCCAGCAGCCCTCGTGGACAGGGGGCCTACAATGAGCAGTTCTTC.

This clonotype has only a few counts. The V call is TRBV7-6, the J call TRBJ1-5, with no clear D. Trimming took 1 base from V and 6 from J, leaving 10 bases between them. Per germline, CDR1 SGHVS and CDR2 FNYEAQ. The CDR3 is made up of 14 amino acids. The CDR3 nucleotides are TGTGCCAGCAGCTTAGAGGACGGGCGTCAGCCCCAGCATTTT. It codes for CASSLEDGRQPQHF.

The genes are TRBV20-1 and TRBJ1-6; D unclear. The CDR3 has 13 residues. From germline, CDR1 is DFQATT and CDR2 SNEGSKA (reference sequence). The V end lost 5 bases, the J end lost 6 bases, and 11 bases lay between the germline ends. The CDR3 sequence is CSAPPYSNSPLHF. The CDR3 DNA reads as TGCAGTGCTCCTCCTTACTCTAATTCACCCCTCCACTTT.

This clonotype has a single count. The rearrangement joins TRBV5-1 to TRBJ2-1; 12 nucleotides match TRBD2. V was clipped by 2 bases and J by 6 bases; unmatched bases: 6. Per germline, CDR1 SGHRS and CDR2 YFSETQ. The CDR3 spans 16 residues. CDR3 DNA: TGCGCCAGCAGCTTCCTAGCGGGAGGGCCCTCCAATGAGCAGTTCTTC. Residues: CASSFLAGGPSNEQFF. Supplemented by reference TRBV5-1 and TRBJ2-1, the full variable domain reads KAGVTQTPRYLIKTRGQQVTLSCSPISGHRSVSWYQQTPGQGLQFLFEYFSETQRNKGNFPGRFSGRQFSNSRSEMNVSTLELGDSALYLCASSFLAGGPSNEQFFGPGTRLTVL.

The V call is TRBV5-1, the J call TRBJ2-7; D might be TRBD2 (5 bases). Germline values: CDR1 SGHRS, CDR2 YFSETQ. CDR3 length equals 15 residues. Trimming cost V 5 bases and J 2 bases, with 17 bases left between them. DNA of the CDR3: TGCGCCAGCAGGTCAGGCGACGGGGTCACCTACGAGCAGTACTTC. This translates into CASRSGDGVTYEQYF.